The rows below give T cell receptor beta chains drawn from one sample of a study of cytomegalovirus exposure and HLA in healthy donors. Sequencing used immunoSEQ multiplex PCR; TCRdb keeps in-frame clones, though not all of them. Its listing shows about 200,000 clones. The sample consisted of PBMCs. The source is a boy under 18 in good health and CMV-seronegative. Each CDR3 is given with its conserved first and last residue.

v_gene: TRBV4-1; j_gene: TRBJ2-1; CDR3aa: CASSQDLAGAYNEQFF
v_gene: TRBV19; j_gene: TRBJ2-7; CDR3aa: CASRSLSSYEQYF
v_gene: TRBV6-4; j_gene: TRBJ2-1; CDR3aa: CASSSDRSYEQFF
v_gene: TRBV23-1; j_gene: TRBJ2-7; CDR3aa: CASSLVTGNPYEQYF
v_gene: TRBV7-2; j_gene: TRBJ2-5; CDR3aa: CASSPLAGGLETQYF
v_gene: TRBV13; j_gene: TRBJ2-5; CDR3aa: CASSGTGRGFQETQYF
v_gene: TRBV11-3; j_gene: TRBJ2-1; CDR3aa: CASSFSGATFDNEQFF
v_gene: TRBV7-6; j_gene: TRBJ2-7; CDR3aa: CASSYGSSSYEQYF
v_gene: TRBV25-1; j_gene: TRBJ1-5; CDR3aa: CASSEGHSNQPQHF
v_gene: TRBV29-1; j_gene: TRBJ2-7; CDR3aa: CSGTHGDSSYEQYF
v_gene: TRBV28; j_gene: TRBJ1-5; CDR3aa: CAILPWGEGNQPQHF
v_gene: TRBV6-5; j_gene: TRBJ2-5; CDR3aa: CASSPLGLPLEAQYF
v_gene: TRBV5-4; j_gene: TRBJ2-2; CDR3aa: CASSPAAQGRFGGELFF
v_gene: TRBV2; j_gene: TRBJ2-6; CDR3aa: CASTGQLLGATNVLTF
v_gene: TRBV11-2; j_gene: TRBJ2-7; CDR3aa: CASSLLRQGRSHEQYF
v_gene: TRBV5-1; j_gene: TRBJ2-7; CDR3aa: CASSYGEGGSYGQYF
v_gene: TRBV5-4; j_gene: TRBJ2-7; CDR3aa: CASSLEGALWDEQYF
v_gene: TRBV27; j_gene: TRBJ2-5; CDR3aa: CASSPKLAFREETQYF
v_gene: TRBV7-3; j_gene: TRBJ2-5; CDR3aa: CASSLAGGAGETQYF
v_gene: TRBV30; j_gene: TRBJ2-7; CDR3aa: CAWRVTGSYEQYF
v_gene: TRBV2; j_gene: TRBJ2-7; CDR3aa: CASRGPGQVYEQYF
v_gene: TRBV30; j_gene: TRBJ2-3; CDR3aa: CAWGLAGGPADTQYF
v_gene: TRBV7-8; j_gene: TRBJ1-2; CDR3aa: CASSPRDNPNYGYTF
v_gene: TRBV14; j_gene: TRBJ2-2; CDR3aa: CASSQRQVLSAGELFF
v_gene: TRBV27; j_gene: TRBJ2-1; CDR3aa: CASSFLGQGPHEQFF
v_gene: TRBV4-1; j_gene: TRBJ2-1; CDR3aa: CASSQIGGYNEQFF
v_gene: TRBV2; j_gene: TRBJ2-3; CDR3aa: CASSPSGEGTDTQYF
v_gene: TRBV18; j_gene: TRBJ2-7; CDR3aa: CASSPTTGDYEQYF
v_gene: TRBV25-1; j_gene: TRBJ2-3; CDR3aa: CASSRPAGSTDTQYF
v_gene: TRBV10-2; j_gene: TRBJ2-1; CDR3aa: CASTSGTSPRGEQFF
v_gene: TRBV5-4; j_gene: TRBJ2-5; CDR3aa: CASRQGHGAETQYF
v_gene: TRBV9; j_gene: TRBJ2-1; CDR3aa: CASSVSSGGASYNEQFF
v_gene: TRBV2; j_gene: TRBJ1-3; CDR3aa: CASNYGQGENTIYF
v_gene: TRBV19; j_gene: TRBJ2-3; CDR3aa: CASSIALAGVSDTQYF
v_gene: TRBV6-5; j_gene: TRBJ1-2; CDR3aa: CASSYSMARNYGYTF
v_gene: TRBV4-1; j_gene: TRBJ2-7; CDR3aa: CASSHLTLSGGTLSYEQYF
v_gene: TRBV13; j_gene: TRBJ1-6; CDR3aa: CASRSYRGVNSPLHF
v_gene: TRBV11-2; j_gene: TRBJ2-1; CDR3aa: CASSFSAGGDNEQFF
v_gene: TRBV29-1; j_gene: TRBJ2-3; CDR3aa: CSVPTPPRADTQYF
v_gene: TRBV4-1; j_gene: TRBJ2-1; CDR3aa: CASSLSSRDRYQMGYNEQFF
v_gene: TRBV27; j_gene: TRBJ2-5; CDR3aa: CASRREGTHPETQYF
v_gene: TRBV5-1; j_gene: TRBJ2-1; CDR3aa: CASSLGLAGGSNEQFF
v_gene: TRBV9; j_gene: TRBJ2-3; CDR3aa: CASSVSGAYTDTQYF
v_gene: TRBV19; j_gene: TRBJ1-1; CDR3aa: CASSLGTGVSEAFF
v_gene: TRBV7-9; j_gene: TRBJ1-1; CDR3aa: CASSPTGGGEAFF